This T cell receptor (beta chain) stems from a study of T cell clusters in autoimmune cytopenias. Study-wide points: A dominant lymphoma-associated repertoire apparently masked the cluster-lack signature in secondary cytopenia versus chronic lymphocytic leukemia.

For this clonotype: What it binds is not known.

Each sample's input was around 250 ng genomic DNA, some 38,000 genome equivalents. Germline V gene data show CDR1 as KGHDR and CDR2 as SFDVKD. The CDR3 covers 15 residues. TRB was amplified by touch-down multiplex PCR, primer pools A and B combined. TCRdb reworked the multiplex PCR reads into one entry per CDR3 protein, no DNA. In total, the table holds around 5,500 distinct CDR3 sequences. This sample was shared with a second study, whose subject was T cell repertoires in aging, cancer and after chemotherapy. As reported in that work: Clear clonal overlap appeared across healthy donor samples taken over several months to years. The full dataset contained several million TCR reads.

The origin of this receptor is a human donor in good health. The rearrangement links TRBV24-1 to TRBJ1-4; as DNA is missing, the TRBD1 call by TCRdb cannot be tested. What was sequenced was peripheral blood. This CDR3 reads CATSHGRGAGEKLFF.